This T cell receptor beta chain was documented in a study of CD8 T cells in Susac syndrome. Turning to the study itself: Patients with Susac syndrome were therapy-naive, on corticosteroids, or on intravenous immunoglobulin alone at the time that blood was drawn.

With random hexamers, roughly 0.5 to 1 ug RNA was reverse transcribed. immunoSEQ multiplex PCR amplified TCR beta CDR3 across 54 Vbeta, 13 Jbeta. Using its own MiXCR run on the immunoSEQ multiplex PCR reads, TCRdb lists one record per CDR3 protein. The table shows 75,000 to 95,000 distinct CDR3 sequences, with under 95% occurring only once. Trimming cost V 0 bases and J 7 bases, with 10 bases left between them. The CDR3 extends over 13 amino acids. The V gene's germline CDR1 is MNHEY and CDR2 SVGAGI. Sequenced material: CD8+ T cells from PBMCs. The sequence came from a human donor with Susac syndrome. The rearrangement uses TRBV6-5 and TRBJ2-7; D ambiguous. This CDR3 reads CASSYSKGWEQYF. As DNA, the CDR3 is TGTGCCAGCAGTTACTCGAAGGGATGGGAGCAGTACTTC.